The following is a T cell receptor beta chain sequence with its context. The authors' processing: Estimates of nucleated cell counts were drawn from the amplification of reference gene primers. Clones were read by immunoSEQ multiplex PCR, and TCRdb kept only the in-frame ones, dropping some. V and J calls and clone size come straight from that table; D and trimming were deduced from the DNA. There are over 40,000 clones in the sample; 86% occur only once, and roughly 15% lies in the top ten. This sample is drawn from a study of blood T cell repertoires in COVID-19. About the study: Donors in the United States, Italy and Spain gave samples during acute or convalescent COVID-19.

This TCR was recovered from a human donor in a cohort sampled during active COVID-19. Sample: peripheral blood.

CDR3 nucleotide sequence: TGTGCCAGCTCACCACTTCGGGAAACAATGAACACTGAAGCTTTCTTT. Residues: CASSPLRETMNTEAFF. This chain links TRBV18 with TRBJ1-1; D is undetermined. This CDR3 region has 16 residues. Germline values: CDR1 KGHSH, CDR2 LQKENI. V gave up 1 base and J gave up 0 bases, with 12 bases separating them.